The 4 T cell receptor beta chains reported below all come from one sample, sequenced in a study of CD8+ T cells in alopecia areata. Extracted RNA was reverse transcribed, and the resulting cDNA served as sequencing template. Measured with immunoSEQ multiplex PCR; TCRdb has only the in-frame clones, and not every one. The sample lists around 300,000 clones; 60% were seen once. Documented treatment: oral pan-JAK inhibitor, 5-10 mg twice daily. Sequencing used CD4+ T cells sorted from blood, obtained around week 52, from a patient treated with tofacitinib. All receptors derive from a human donor with alopecia areata.

The rearrangement links TRBV2 to TRBJ1-1; the D is unclear. Germline V CDR1 and CDR2: SNHLY, FYNNEI. Trimming stripped 7 bases from V and 0 bases from J, with 12 bases between. This CDR3 has 14 amino acids. The CDR3 nucleotides are TGTGCCAGCACCCGAGGCACAGTGAACACTGAAGCTTTCTTT. Translating gives CASTRGTVNTEAFF. The complete variable domain, with remaining parts taken from reference TRBV2 and TRBJ1-1, reads EPEVTQTPSHQVTQMGQEVILRCVPISNHLYFYWYRQILGQKVEFLVSFYNNEISEKSEIFDDQFSVERPDGSNFTLKIRSTKLEDSAMYFCASTRGTVNTEAFFGQGTRLTVV.

Only one count was recorded for this clone. The chain employs TRBV11-2 and TRBJ2-5, with D unresolved. The CDR3 is made up of 15 amino acids. Germline CDR1 SGHAT, CDR2 FQNNGV. V was clipped by 0 bases and J by 4 bases, with 12 bases between them. The CDR3 DNA follows: TGTGCCAGCAGCTTAGATGGGGTCACCACAGAGACCCAGTACTTC. Translated: CASSLDGVTTETQYF.

The chain carries TRBV7-2 and TRBJ2-7; D uncertain. Germline loops: CDR1 SGHTA, CDR2 FQGNSA. Trimming stripped 1 base from V and 2 bases from J, with 6 bases between. This CDR3 is 13 amino acids long. The CDR3 sequence is CASSLGVTYEQYF. CDR3 nucleotide sequence: TGTGCCAGCAGCTTAGGGGTGACCTACGAGCAGTACTTC.

This chain uses TRBV29-1 with TRBJ2-5, with D unresolved. With 4 bases removed from V and 4 bases from J, the gap between germline ends came to 7 bases. The V gene's germline CDR1 is SQVTM and CDR2 ANQGSEA. The CDR3 is 11 residues long. The CDR3 is CSVASAETQYF. The CDR3 nucleotides are TGCAGCGTTGCCTCGGCAGAGACCCAGTACTTC.